This entry lists 3 T cell receptor beta chains sequenced from one sample in a study of blood T cells in healthy people across ages. It was with a sample-barcoded 5' primer and a J-beta primer mix that a second PCR of about 7 to 12 cycles was run. TCRdb independently ran MiXCR on the 5' RACE reads; one entry per CDR3 protein. The repertoire consists of roughly 700,000 distinct CDR3 sequences, with approximately 25% occurring once and the leading ten covering 9.4%. This sample was also put to use in a study of T cells of mothers and their children.

The sequenced sample consisted of blood. The origin of the receptors is a boy aged 5-17 years in good health.

The chain joins TRBV18 to TRBJ2-1; 12 nucleotides line up with TRBD2. The V gene end was trimmed by 6 bases and the J gene end by 5 bases; junction bases not matched to a gene: 5. The length of the CDR3 is 15 residues. CDR1 is KGHSH and CDR2 is LQKENI in the germline V gene. For the CDR3, the DNA is TGTGCCAGCTCGCCCACTAGCGGGGGGAACAATGAGCAGTTCTTC. It translates to CASSPTSGGNNEQFF.

This clonotype was counted between two and nine times. The rearrangement links TRBV6-6 to TRBJ2-7; D is ambiguous. Between the trimmed V and J ends, which lost 2 bases and 0 bases, there was a span of 8 bases. Germline V gives CDR1 MNHNY, CDR2 SVGAGI (reference sequence). CDR3 length equals 14 residues. This CDR3 is CASSYDGSSYEQYF. The DNA of the CDR3 is TGTGCCAGCAGTTACGATGGCAGCTCCTACGAGCAGTACTTC.

This chain uses TRBV28 with TRBJ1-1; 7 bases agree with TRBD1. V gave up 3 bases and J gave up 12 bases; unmatched junction bases: 13. The CDR3 is 14 amino acids. CDR1 and CDR2 (germline): MDHEN, SYDVKM. Here the CDR3 DNA reads TGTGCCAGCAGTTTCAACAGGGGTTTTAGGGAAACTTTCTTT. Translated, it gives CASSFNRGFRETFF.